This T cell receptor (beta chain) came from a study of low-dose radiotherapy and immunotherapy resistance in tumors. Study-wide context: Every six weeks patients received intravenous ipilimumab 1 mg/kg, and every two weeks they received intravenous nivolumab 240 mg.

cDNA synthesis used a TRAV/TRBV-specific primer set for both chains. TCRs underwent 20 PCR cycles of amplification with a constant-region primer and V-primer adapter. TCRdb passed the reads through MiXCR, listing each CDR3 protein once. The sample lists 60,000 to 90,000 distinct CDR3 sequences, roughly 30% occurring once. This CDR3 is 15 amino acids long. CDR1 and CDR2 (germline): MNHEY, SVGEGT. Trimming left V 6 bases short and J 3 bases short, with 14 bases between. The time point here: before trial treatment. This clonotype was counted ten times or more. The receptor comes from a female donor with ovarian cancer. V is TRBV6-2 or TRBV6-3 and J is TRBJ2-2; tentative D call: TRBD1 (7 bases). Source: PBMCs, taken before treatment. The CDR3 DNA is TGTGCCAGCAGGCCACCCAGGGGGGACACCGGGGAGCTGTTTTTT. Amino acids: CASRPPRGDTGELFF.